This T cell receptor (beta chain) was captured in a study of blood T cell repertoires in COVID-19. About the research overall: Samples taken during acute and convalescent COVID-19 were collected in the United States, Italy and Spain. The analysed material was cDNA or gDNA that came from T cells, B-cell-depleted T cells, or PBMCs.

This CDR3 contains 14 residues. Germline-derived CDR1 and CDR2 are MDHEN and SYDVKM. The trim removed 7 bases at V and 1 base at J, leaving 3 bases unmatched. Authors' processing steps: Estimation of nucleated cell counts was performed using reference gene primer amplification. Here immunoSEQ multiplex PCR was the method, and the copy in TCRdb shows in-frame clones only, minus some. V and J calls and clone size are copied from that table; D and trimming were computed from the DNA. The table has over 25,000 clones, approximately 88% seen once. This sequence was found in a woman in her fifties or sixties with active COVID-19. Sequenced material: peripheral blood. The chain couples TRBV28 to TRBJ2-2; 7 bases line up with TRBD2. The CDR3 is CASTPSGNTGELFF. The CDR3 DNA reads as TGTGCCAGCACCCCTAGCGGGAACACCGGGGAGCTGTTTTTT.